These 9 T cell receptor beta chains were all obtained from the same sample, sequenced in a study of lymphopenia after photon versus proton radiotherapy. This table comes from immunoSEQ multiplex PCR, and its TCRdb copy is limited to in-frame clones, with some not included. The sample contains approximately 45,000 clones, 85% to 90% of which appear only once. The starting material was peripheral blood, obtained from a patient treated with photon-based radiotherapy. These receptors all come from a man aged 40-55 years with gastric cancer.

The chain has TRBV27 and TRBJ2-5; D may be TRBD2 (5 bases). V lost 10 bases and J lost 2, with 14 bases in between. The germline CDR1 and CDR2 sequences are MNHEY and SMNVEV (reference sequence). This CDR3 has 13 residues. Here the CDR3 reads CATRRGEQETQYF. The CDR3 nucleotides are TGTGCCACCCGCCGGGGAGAGCAAGAGACCCAGTACTTC.

The genes are TRBV5-6 and TRBJ1-1, with 9 bases matching TRBD1. The CDR3 totals 17 residues. The ends lost 4 bases at V and 4 bases at J; junction bases unmatched: 14. CDR1 and CDR2 (germline): SGHDT, YYEEEE. The CDR3 loop is CASSGPGTGRLGTEAFF. DNA for the CDR3: TGTGCCAGCAGCGGCCCAGGGACAGGGCGTCTGGGCACTGAAGCTTTCTTT.

This chain uses TRBV7-9 with TRBJ2-2; D gene ambiguous. Deletions cut 5 bases from V and 3 bases from J, with 7 bases between. Germline V gene data show CDR1 as SEHNR and CDR2 as FQNEAQ (reference sequence). CDR3 size: 13 residues. CDR3 bases: TGTGCCAGCAGCCCACACGACACCGGGGAGCTGTTTTTT. Translated, it gives CASSPHDTGELFF.

The chain joins TRBV11-2 to TRBJ2-7; D gene uncertain. Trimming took 1 base from V and 0 from J, leaving 4 bases between them. Germline-derived CDR1 and CDR2 are SGHAT and FQNNGV. The CDR3 is 13 residues long. CDR3 nucleotides: TGTGCCAGCAGCTTAGTGGGCTCCTACGAGCAGTACTTC. Amino acid sequence: CASSLVGSYEQYF.

This chain uses TRBV6-6 with TRBJ2-7; 7 positions match TRBD2. Germline-derived CDR1 and CDR2 are MNHNY and SVGAGI (reference sequence). CDR3 length: 13 amino acids. V lost 6 bases and J lost 5; bases outside the gene matches: 7. CDR3 bases: TGTGCCAGCAGGCTCACTAGCGTAGACGAGCAGTACTTC. It specifies CASRLTSVDEQYF.

This clone was seen a single time. J is TRBJ2-7 and V is TRBV15; TRBD2 agrees at 8 bases. CDR1 LNHNV and CDR2 YYDKDF come from the germline V gene (reference sequence). V lost 6 bases, J lost 2 bases, and 9 bases stayed unmatched. The CDR3 length is 15 residues. CDR3 nucleotides: TGTGCCACCAGGTCGTCGGGGGGGCTGACCTACGAGCAGTACTTC. This translates into CATRSSGGLTYEQYF.

The V and J genes are TRBV6-5 and TRBJ2-7; D remains ambiguous. This CDR3 region has 11 residues. V lost 6 bases and J 5 bases, leaving 8 bases between the germline ends. Germline CDR1 reads MNHEY; CDR2 reads SVGAGI. The CDR3 DNA sequence: TGTGCCAGCAGCCTTTTCGACGAGCAGTACTTC. It is translated as CASSLFDEQYF.

J is TRBJ1-5 and V is TRBV30; D may be TRBD1 (6 bases). V shed 3 bases and J shed 3 bases, with 21 bases lying between them. CDR1 is GTSNPN and CDR2 is SVGIG in the germline V gene (reference sequence). The CDR3 length is 17 residues. CDR3 DNA sequence: TGTGCCTGGAGCCAGGGGTCGGCCAGGGTTCTCAATCAGCCCCAGCATTTT. Encoded protein: CAWSQGSARVLNQPQHF. The complete variable domain, with remaining parts taken from reference TRBV30 and TRBJ1-5, reads SQTIHQWPATLVQPVGSPLSLECTVEGTSNPNLYWYRQAAGRGLQLLFYSVGIGQISSEVPQNLSASRPQDRQFILSSKKLLLSDSGFYLCAWSQGSARVLNQPQHFGDGTRLSIL.

The chain joins TRBV22-1 to TRBJ2-6; the D call in the table, TRBD2, was not verified against the DNA. TRBV22-1 is flagged as a pseudogene. The CDR3 totals 14 residues. For the CDR3, the DNA is TGTCCTGGGAGTCACGGTCGAAAGCGAACAAAGTCGGGTTTC. Translated, it gives CPGSHGRKRTKSGF.